The next 9 T cell receptor beta chains were all read from a single sample in a study of spatial heterogeneity in lung cancer. Time point reported: sample taken at primary tumor resection. TCRdb fed the 5' RACE reads into MiXCR, producing one record per CDR3 protein. The sample holds around 89,000 distinct CDR3 sequences, 10% to 15% seen once. This specimen consisted of PBMCs, obtained at surgery. The source is a male donor with early-stage non-small cell lung cancer.

This clonotype has a handful of counts. The chain links TRBV20-1 to TRBJ2-2; no reliable D call. The germline CDR1 and CDR2 sequences are DFQATT and SNEGSKA (reference sequence). The CDR3 covers 14 residues. The V end lost 3 bases, the J end lost 2 bases, and 10 bases lay between the germline ends. CDR3 DNA sequence: TGCAGTGCTAGTTCTCCACAAAACACCGGGGAGCTGTTTTTT. It codes for CSASSPQNTGELFF.

This clonotype has more than one count but fewer than ten. This chain connects TRBV29-1 to TRBJ1-2; 11 bases agree with TRBD1. The CDR3 has 16 amino acids. The V gene's germline CDR1 is SQVTM and CDR2 ANQGSEA. Losses at the gene ends were 4 bases for V and 4 bases for J; bases not matched to a gene: 11. The chain's CDR3 is CSVALGQGAYTYGYTF. The DNA of the CDR3 is TGCAGCGTTGCCCTTGGACAGGGGGCGTATACCTATGGCTACACCTTC.

The chain has TRBV20-1 and TRBJ1-5; no definite D call. CDR3 length: 14 residues. Germline V CDR1 and CDR2: DFQATT, SNEGSKA (reference sequence). V dropped 0 bases and J dropped 4 bases, with 10 bases sitting between them. In DNA, the CDR3 is TGCAGTGCTAGAGACAGGTTCGGAAATCAGCCCCAGCATTTT. It encodes CSARDRFGNQPQHF.

The chain employs TRBV4-2 and TRBJ2-1; 8 nucleotides line up with TRBD2. This CDR3 contains 14 residues. Germline values: CDR1 LGHNA, CDR2 YNFKEQ. V shed 2 bases, J shed 6 bases, and the junction held 3 bases outside the gene matches. This CDR3 is CASSQTRGGNEQFF. DNA of the CDR3: TGTGCCAGCAGCCAAACACGGGGGGGCAATGAGCAGTTCTTC.

In its sample, this clonotype was seen a few times. The chain uses TRBV7-2 and TRBJ2-5, with 7 nucleotides matching TRBD2. CDR3 length: 16 amino acids. Per germline, CDR1 SGHTA and CDR2 FQGNSA. J lost 4 bases, V lost 0 bases, and 8 bases had no gene match. The CDR3: CASSLAGGVPGETQYF. CDR3 coding DNA: TGTGCCAGCAGCTTAGCGGGAGGGGTTCCAGGAGAGACCCAGTACTTC. The complete variable domain, with remaining parts taken from reference TRBV7-2 and TRBJ2-5, reads GAGVSQSPSNKVTEKGKDVELRCDPISGHTALYWYRQSLGQGLEFLIYFQGNSAPDKSGLPSDRFSAERTGGSVSTLTIQRTQQEDSAVYLCASSLAGGVPGETQYFGPGTRLLVL.

This clonotype has a count of ten or more. The rearrangement uses TRBV12-3 or TRBV12-4 and TRBJ2-3, with 7 bases lining up with TRBD1. This CDR3 region has 13 residues. After removal of 3 bases from V and 6 bases from J, the junction contained 3 bases not matched to a gene. CDR3 DNA: TGTGCCAGCAGTTTGACAGGGATGGATACGCAGTATTTT. The encoded protein is CASSLTGMDTQYF.

The chain links TRBV3-1 to TRBJ2-1, with 10 bases that match TRBD2. CDR3 size: 19 residues. Germline lookup yields CDR1 LGHDT and CDR2 YNNKEL (reference sequence). With 6 bases clipped from V and 8 bases from J, the junction kept 22 bases outside the gene matches. The CDR3 DNA sequence: TGTGCCAGCAGGGGGCGGCCCCAGCGGGGGGGCTCCCTTGGGGATGAGCAGTTCTTC. This gives the protein CASRGRPQRGGSLGDEQFF.

This chain links TRBV3-1 with TRBJ1-1; no definite D call. V was shortened by 0 bases and J by 1 base, with 12 bases between the two germline ends. Germline CDR1 reads LGHDT; CDR2 reads YNNKEL (reference sequence). This CDR3 region has 16 residues. CDR3 protein: CASSQDRRVRNTEAFF. In DNA, the CDR3 is TGTGCCAGCAGCCAAGATCGCCGGGTCCGGAACACTGAAGCTTTCTTT.

The chain joins TRBV2 to TRBJ2-5; 11 bases line up with TRBD2. J was trimmed by 2 bases and V by 0 bases; bases with no gene match: 2. This CDR3 has 16 amino acids. Germline-derived CDR1 and CDR2 are SNHLY and FYNNEI. The CDR3 nucleotides read TGTGCCAGCAGTGAAGCGCTAGCGGGGGGTCAAGAGACCCAGTACTTC. It encodes CASSEALAGGQETQYF.